This is a list of T cell receptor beta chains from one sample in a study of T cell changes during pregnancy in multiple sclerosis. Clones were read by immunoSEQ multiplex PCR, and TCRdb kept only the in-frame ones, dropping some. Of about 68,000 clones in the sample, approximately 90% were seen once. The specimen was peripheral blood, collected in the third trimester of pregnancy. The receptor set was obtained from a female donor with multiple sclerosis, enrolled in a pregnancy study. CDR3s include the opening cysteine and the closing phenylalanine or tryptophan. The order of the fields is D gene, J gene, clone size, V gene, CDR3 length, CDR3 protein, CDR3 DNA. The D gene is left open where the match is weak. Where a row states a size, it is once, few, many or the class of an expanded clone; other rows omit it.

D: NA; J: TRBJ2-2; size: NA; V: TRBV2; length: 13; CDR3: CASTGQGTGELFF; DNA: TGTGCCAGTACAGGTCAGGGCACCGGGGAGCTGTTTTTT
D: TRBD1; J: TRBJ1-2; size: NA; V: TRBV5-1; length: 15; CDR3: CASSPGDRGRDGYTF; DNA: TGCGCCAGCAGCCCGGGCGACAGGGGGCGTGATGGCTACACCTTC
D: TRBD2; J: TRBJ2-7; size: NA; V: TRBV7-2; length: 14; CDR3: CASSFVETSHEQYF; DNA: TGTGCCAGCAGCTTCGTCGAGACTAGCCACGAGCAGTACTTC
D: TRBD2; J: TRBJ2-7; size: NA; V: TRBV10-1; length: 15; CDR3: CASSETSGSSYEQYF; DNA: TGCGCCAGCAGTGAGACTAGCGGGAGTTCTTACGAGCAGTACTTC
D: TRBD1; J: TRBJ1-2; size: NA; V: TRBV5-8; length: 15; CDR3: CASSLGQGPGGGYTF; DNA: TGTGCCAGCAGCTTGGGACAGGGCCCAGGTGGTGGCTACACCTTC
D: NA; J: TRBJ2-7; size: NA; V: TRBV2; length: 14; CDR3: CASSEARDYYEQYF; DNA: TGTGCCAGCAGTGAAGCTCGGGATTACTACGAGCAGTACTTC
D: NA; J: TRBJ2-6; size: NA; V: TRBV30; length: 16; CDR3: CAWSLSMISGANVLTF; DNA: TGTGCCTGGAGTTTGAGTATGATCTCTGGGGCCAACGTCCTGACTTTC
D: NA; J: TRBJ1-2; size: NA; V: TRBV12-5; length: 10; CDR3: CASGFGGYTF; DNA: TGTGCTAGTGGTTTCGGTGGCTACACCTTC
D: NA; J: TRBJ1-5; size: NA; V: TRBV2; length: 15; CDR3: CASSEEGSGNQPQHF; DNA: TGTGCCAGCAGTGAGGAGGGATCGGGCAATCAGCCCCAGCATTTT
D: TRBD1; J: TRBJ2-5; size: NA; V: TRBV10-2; length: 15; CDR3: CASSEGQGTGETQYF; DNA: TGCGCCAGCAGTGAGGGACAGGGGACGGGAGAGACCCAGTACTTC
D: TRBD2; J: TRBJ2-1; size: NA; V: TRBV6-4; length: 14; CDR3: CASKREFDGNEQFF; DNA: TGTGCCAGCAAGCGGGAGTTTGATGGGAATGAGCAGTTCTTC
D: NA; J: TRBJ1-2; size: NA; V: TRBV7-9; length: 13; CDR3: CASSLDQNYGYTF; DNA: TGTGCCAGCAGCTTAGACCAGAACTATGGCTACACCTTC
D: TRBD1; J: TRBJ2-6; size: NA; V: TRBV19; length: 15; CDR3: CASSRQGTGANVLTF; DNA: TGTGCCAGTAGCCGACAGGGTACCGGGGCCAACGTCCTGACTTTC
D: TRBD2; J: TRBJ2-1; size: NA; V: TRBV10-3; length: 13; CDR3: CASGGGSYNEQFF; DNA: TGTGCCTCCGGCGGGGGTTCCTACAATGAGCAGTTCTTC
D: NA; J: TRBJ1-1; size: once; V: TRBV30; length: 13; CDR3: CAWSSGVRTEAFF; DNA: TGTGCCTGGAGCTCAGGGGTTCGCACTGAAGCTTTCTTT
D: NA; J: TRBJ1-1; size: NA; V: TRBV5-1; length: 13; CDR3: CASSLGRNTEAFF; DNA: TGCGCCAGCAGCTTGGGCAGAAACACTGAAGCTTTCTTT
D: TRBD2; J: TRBJ2-2; size: once; V: TRBV7-8; length: 16; CDR3: CASSSLADLNTGELFF; DNA: TGTGCCAGCAGCTCACTAGCGGATCTGAACACCGGGGAGCTGTTTTTT
D: NA; J: TRBJ1-1; size: NA; V: TRBV7-2; length: 19; CDR3: CASSLALIGRVRKATEAFF; DNA: TGTGCCAGCAGCTTAGCGCTAATCGGGAGGGTTCGGAAAGCCACTGAAGCTTTCTTT
D: TRBD1; J: TRBJ2-2; size: NA; V: TRBV19; length: 15; CDR3: CASSPGGVGTGELFF; DNA: TGTGCCAGTAGTCCAGGGGGCGTTGGAACCGGGGAGCTGTTTTTT
D: NA; J: TRBJ1-1; size: few; V: TRBV11-2; length: 14; CDR3: CASSLGGFGTEAFF; DNA: TGTGCCAGCAGCTTAGGGGGCTTCGGGACTGAAGCTTTCTTT
D: TRBD2; J: TRBJ2-5; size: NA; V: TRBV7-2; length: 14; CDR3: CASSLLGGGVSQYF; DNA: TGTGCCAGCAGCTTATTAGGCGGGGGGGTCTCCCAGTACTTC
D: TRBD1; J: TRBJ1-1; size: NA; V: TRBV9; length: 15; CDR3: CASSADRVGGTEAFF; DNA: TGTGCCAGCAGCGCGGACAGGGTCGGGGGCACTGAAGCTTTCTTT
D: TRBD2; J: TRBJ2-5; size: NA; V: TRBV30; length: 15; CDR3: CAWSGLAGLVETQYF; DNA: TGTGCCTGGAGTGGCCTAGCGGGACTAGTAGAGACCCAGTACTTC
D: NA; J: TRBJ2-2; size: NA; V: TRBV5-1; length: 14; CDR3: CASSTRGPAGELFF; DNA: TGCGCCAGCAGCACTCGAGGCCCGGCCGGGGAGCTGTTTTTT
D: TRBD2; J: TRBJ2-5; size: NA; V: TRBV6-5; length: 15; CDR3: CASSSAGGLGETQYF; DNA: TGTGCCAGCAGTTCAGCGGGGGGGCTAGGGGAGACCCAGTACTTC
D: NA; J: TRBJ2-6; size: NA; V: TRBV4-3; length: 18; CDR3: CASSQAHQKGGFVNVLTF; DNA: TGCGCCAGCAGCCAAGCTCACCAAAAAGGAGGATTTGTCAACGTCCTGACTTTC
D: NA; J: TRBJ2-3; size: NA; V: TRBV14; length: 17; CDR3: CASSQAWTGVWGDTQYF; DNA: TGTGCCAGCAGCCAAGCTTGGACGGGGGTTTGGGGAGATACGCAGTATTTT
D: NA; J: TRBJ1-1; size: NA; V: TRBV10-3; length: 15; CDR3: CAISGVFRGYTEAFF; DNA: TGTGCCATCAGTGGCGTTTTCAGGGGTTACACTGAAGCTTTCTTT
D: NA; J: TRBJ2-7; size: NA; V: TRBV9; length: 13; CDR3: CASSDGRGWEQYF; DNA: TGTGCCAGCAGCGACGGAAGGGGGTGGGAGCAGTACTTC
D: NA; J: TRBJ2-3; size: NA; V: TRBV27; length: 14; CDR3: CASSPAGVTDTQYF; DNA: TGTGCCAGCAGTCCAGCCGGGGTCACAGATACGCAGTATTTT
D: NA; J: TRBJ1-5; size: once; V: TRBV25-1; length: 15; CDR3: CASSVGSGGDQPQHF; DNA: TGTGCCAGCAGTGTTGGGAGCGGGGGAGATCAGCCCCAGCATTTT
D: NA; J: TRBJ2-2; size: NA; V: TRBV7-2; length: 15; CDR3: CASSPRGTDTGELFF; DNA: TGTGCCAGCAGCCCCCGGGGAACAGACACCGGGGAGCTGTTTTTT
D: TRBD1; J: TRBJ1-3; size: NA; V: TRBV5-5; length: 14; CDR3: CASSSGDSGNTIYF; DNA: TGTGCCAGCAGCTCTGGGGACAGCGGAAACACCATATATTTT
D: TRBD2; J: TRBJ2-7; size: NA; V: TRBV12-5; length: 14; CDR3: CASGFSGTSYEQYF; DNA: TGTGCTAGTGGTTTTAGCGGGACCTCCTACGAGCAGTACTTC
D: NA; J: TRBJ2-5; size: NA; V: TRBV5-1; length: 13; CDR3: CASSPGERQTQYF; DNA: TGCGCCAGCAGCCCCGGGGAGAGACAGACCCAGTACTTC
D: TRBD2; J: TRBJ2-1; size: NA; V: TRBV10-3; length: 16; CDR3: CAISGLTGTSVGEQFF; DNA: TGTGCCATCAGTGGTCTAACCGGGACTAGCGTAGGTGAGCAGTTCTTC
D: NA; J: TRBJ1-2; size: NA; V: TRBV30; length: 14; CDR3: CAWSSTGANYGYTF; DNA: TGTGCCTGGAGCTCAACAGGAGCTAACTATGGCTACACCTTC
D: TRBD2; J: TRBJ2-7; size: NA; V: TRBV4-2; length: 17; CDR3: CASSQDPLAGVTYEQYF; DNA: TGTGCCAGCAGCCAAGATCCCCTAGCGGGAGTCACCTACGAGCAGTACTTC
D: NA; J: TRBJ1-2; size: few; V: TRBV5-1; length: 15; CDR3: CASSLITAQHYGYTF; DNA: TGCGCCAGCAGCTTGATTACCGCACAACACTATGGCTACACCTTC
D: TRBD1; J: TRBJ2-7; size: NA; V: TRBV7-9; length: 19; CDR3: CASSFQPGQGAQNSYEQYF; DNA: TGTGCCAGCAGCTTCCAGCCGGGACAGGGGGCTCAGAACTCCTACGAGCAGTACTTC
D: NA; J: TRBJ2-2; size: NA; V: TRBV7-2; length: 15; CDR3: CASSLVSFGPGELFF; DNA: TGTGCCAGCAGCTTAGTGTCGTTTGGCCCCGGGGAGCTGTTTTTT
D: NA; J: TRBJ1-2; size: few; V: TRBV10-3; length: 11; CDR3: CAISPGYGYTF; DNA: TGTGCCATCAGTCCAGGCTATGGCTACACCTTC
D: NA; J: TRBJ1-4; size: NA; V: TRBV6-1; length: 14; CDR3: CASSEGATNEKLFF; DNA: TGTGCCAGCAGTGAGGGGGCGACTAATGAAAAACTGTTTTTT